This T cell receptor beta chain is drawn from a study of post-analysis software for immune sequencing data. V was pared by 8 bases and J by 6 bases, with 2 bases of the junction left unmatched. This CDR3 comprises 12 residues. CDR1 is MNHEY and CDR2 is SMNVEV in the germline V gene (reference sequence). Study-wide findings and caveats: Controls showed lower frequencies than patients for five TRBV segments, and TRBV5-6, TRBV5-1 and TRBV20-1 were among these. Those with multiple sclerosis, the patient group, showed significantly lower normalized Chao1 diversity than controls. Samples from one preparation batch, clustered by F measure, grouped strongly together.

cDNA libraries of TCR beta carried unique molecular identifiers. One entry per CDR3 protein, called by TCRdb with MiXCR from the PCR reads. The repertoire holds fewer than 850,000 distinct CDR3 sequences, roughly 30% seen once, with more than 0.45% in the top ten. In this sample, this clonotype turned up a few times. As yet, its antigen is unknown. The V and J genes are TRBV27 and TRBJ1-5, with TRBD1 matching over 9 bases. The specimen sequenced was blood. The TCR originated in a girl between 5 and 17 years old with multiple sclerosis. In DNA, the CDR3 is TGTGCCAGCGGGACAGGGATTCAGCCCCAGCATTTT. Its translation is CASGTGIQPQHF.